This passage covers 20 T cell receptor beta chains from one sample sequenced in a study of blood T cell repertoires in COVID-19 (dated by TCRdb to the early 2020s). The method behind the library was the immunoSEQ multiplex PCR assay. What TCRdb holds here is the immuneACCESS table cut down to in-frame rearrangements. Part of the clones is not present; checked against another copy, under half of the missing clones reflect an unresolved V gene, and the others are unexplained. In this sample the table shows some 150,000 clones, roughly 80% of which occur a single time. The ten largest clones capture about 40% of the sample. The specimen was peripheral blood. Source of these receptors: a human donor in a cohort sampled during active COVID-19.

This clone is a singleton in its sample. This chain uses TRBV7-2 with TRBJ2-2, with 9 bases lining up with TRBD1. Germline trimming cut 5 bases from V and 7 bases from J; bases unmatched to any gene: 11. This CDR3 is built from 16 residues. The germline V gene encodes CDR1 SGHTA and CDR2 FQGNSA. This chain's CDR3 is CASSLRTGAARGELFF. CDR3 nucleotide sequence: TGTGCCAGCAGCCTTAGGACAGGGGCGGCCCGCGGGGAGCTGTTTTTT.

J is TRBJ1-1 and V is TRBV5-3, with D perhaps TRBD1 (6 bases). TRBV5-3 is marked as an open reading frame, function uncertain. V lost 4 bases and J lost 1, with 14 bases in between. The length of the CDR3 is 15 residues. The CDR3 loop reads CARSPQGPRNTEAFF. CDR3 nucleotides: TGTGCCAGAAGCCCCCAGGGGCCCAGGAACACTGAAGCTTTCTTT.

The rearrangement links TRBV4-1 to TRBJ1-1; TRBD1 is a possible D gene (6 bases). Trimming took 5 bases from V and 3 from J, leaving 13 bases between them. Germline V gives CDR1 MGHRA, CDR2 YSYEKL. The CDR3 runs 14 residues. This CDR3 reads CASSSTGIDTEAFF. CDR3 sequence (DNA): TGCGCCAGCAGCTCCACAGGGATTGACACTGAAGCTTTCTTT.

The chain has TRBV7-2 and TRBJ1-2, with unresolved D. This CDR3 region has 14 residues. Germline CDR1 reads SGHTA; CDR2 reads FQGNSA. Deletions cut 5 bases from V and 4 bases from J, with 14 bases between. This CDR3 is CASSPASHTYGYTF. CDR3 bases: TGTGCCAGCAGCCCCGCTAGTCATACCTATGGCTACACCTTC.

The CDR3 spells CASSSRGGINYGYTF. The CDR3, as DNA: TGTGCCAGCAGCTCGAGGGGGGGAATTAACTATGGCTACACCTTC. The chain joins TRBV5-6 to TRBJ1-2; possible D gene TRBD1, 6 bases. The V gene's germline CDR1 is SGHDT and CDR2 YYEEEE. Trimming pared 3 bases from V and 1 base from J, leaving 13 bases between. The CDR3 runs 15 residues.

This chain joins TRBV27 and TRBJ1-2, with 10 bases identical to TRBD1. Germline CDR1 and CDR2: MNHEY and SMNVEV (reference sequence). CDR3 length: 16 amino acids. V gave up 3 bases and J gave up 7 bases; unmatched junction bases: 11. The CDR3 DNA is TGTGCCAGCAGTTTGGGGACAGGGGCTGGGTCGGGTGGCTACACCTTC. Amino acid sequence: CASSLGTGAGSGGYTF.

The CDR3 region has the DNA TGCGCCAGCAGCCACGAGACCGGAGGGGGCACAGATACGCAGTATTTT. Its protein product is CASSHETGGGTDTQYF. This chain links TRBV4-3 with TRBJ2-3; possible D gene TRBD2, 6 bases. The ends were cut back, 3 bases at V and 1 base at J, with 14 bases in the middle. The CDR3 has 16 residues. CDR1 LGHNA and CDR2 YSLEER come from the germline V gene.

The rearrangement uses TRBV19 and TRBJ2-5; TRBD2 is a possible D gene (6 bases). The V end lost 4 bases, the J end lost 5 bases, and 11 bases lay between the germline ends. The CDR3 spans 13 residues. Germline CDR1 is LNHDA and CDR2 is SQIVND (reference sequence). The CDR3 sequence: CASSTGLWETQYF. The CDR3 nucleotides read TGTGCCAGTAGTACCGGACTATGGGAGACCCAGTACTTC.

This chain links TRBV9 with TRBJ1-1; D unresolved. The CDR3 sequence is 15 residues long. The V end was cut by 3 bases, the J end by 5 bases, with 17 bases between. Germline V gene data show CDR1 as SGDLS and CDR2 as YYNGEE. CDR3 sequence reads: CASSEGVNRRTEAFF. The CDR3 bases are TGTGCCAGCAGCGAGGGAGTAAACAGACGAACTGAAGCTTTCTTT.

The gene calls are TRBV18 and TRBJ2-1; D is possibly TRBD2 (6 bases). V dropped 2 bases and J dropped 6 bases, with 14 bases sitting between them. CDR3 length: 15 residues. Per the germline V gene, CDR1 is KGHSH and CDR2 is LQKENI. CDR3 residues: CASSPGVAELNEQFF. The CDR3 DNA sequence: TGTGCCAGCTCACCAGGCGTAGCGGAACTCAATGAGCAGTTCTTC.

The CDR3: CASSVLGYTF. CDR3 sequence (DNA): TGTGCCAGCAGTGTTCTCGGCTACACCTTC. J is TRBJ1-2 and V is TRBV6-4; no firm D call. The germline V gene encodes CDR1 MRHNA and CDR2 SNTAGT. V was shortened by 4 bases and J by 8 bases, with 5 bases between the two germline ends. The CDR3 is made up of 10 amino acids.

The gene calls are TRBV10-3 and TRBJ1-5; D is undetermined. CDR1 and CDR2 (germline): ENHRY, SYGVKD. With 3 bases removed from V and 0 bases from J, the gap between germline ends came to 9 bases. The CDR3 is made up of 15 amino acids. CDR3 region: CAISDGGYSNQPQHF. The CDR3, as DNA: TGTGCCATCAGTGATGGAGGGTATAGCAATCAGCCCCAGCATTTT.

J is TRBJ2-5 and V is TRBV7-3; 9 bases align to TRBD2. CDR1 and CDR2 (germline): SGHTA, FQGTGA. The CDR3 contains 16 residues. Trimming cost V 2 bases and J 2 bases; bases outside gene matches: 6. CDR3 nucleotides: TGTGCCAGCAGCTTAGGGACTAGCTCACCTCAAGAGACCCAGTACTTC. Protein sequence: CASSLGTSSPQETQYF.

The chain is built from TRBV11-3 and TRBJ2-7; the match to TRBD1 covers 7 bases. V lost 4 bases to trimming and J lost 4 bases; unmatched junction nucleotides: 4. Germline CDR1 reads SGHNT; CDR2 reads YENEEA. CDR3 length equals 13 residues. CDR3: CASSYRDSYEQYF. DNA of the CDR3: TGTGCCAGCAGCTACAGGGACAGTTACGAGCAGTACTTC.

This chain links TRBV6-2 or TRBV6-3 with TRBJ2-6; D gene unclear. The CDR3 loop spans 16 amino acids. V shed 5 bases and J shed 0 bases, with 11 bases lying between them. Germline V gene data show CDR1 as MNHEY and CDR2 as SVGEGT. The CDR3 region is CASSRLTDSGANVLTF. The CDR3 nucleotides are TGTGCCAGCAGTAGACTGACGGACTCTGGGGCCAACGTCCTGACTTTC.

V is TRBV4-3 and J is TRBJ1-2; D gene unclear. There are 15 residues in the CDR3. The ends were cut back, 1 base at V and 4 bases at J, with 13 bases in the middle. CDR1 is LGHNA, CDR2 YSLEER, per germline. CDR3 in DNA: TGCGCCAGCAGCCAAGCGAGGGAGGCGGCCTATGGCTACACCTTC. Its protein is CASSQAREAAYGYTF.

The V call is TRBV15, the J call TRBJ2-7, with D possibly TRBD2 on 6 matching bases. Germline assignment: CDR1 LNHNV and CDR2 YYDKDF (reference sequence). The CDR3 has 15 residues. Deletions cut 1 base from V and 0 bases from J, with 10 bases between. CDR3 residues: CATSRGRGYSYEQYF. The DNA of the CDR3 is TGTGCCACCAGCAGAGGGCGGGGATACTCCTACGAGCAGTACTTC.

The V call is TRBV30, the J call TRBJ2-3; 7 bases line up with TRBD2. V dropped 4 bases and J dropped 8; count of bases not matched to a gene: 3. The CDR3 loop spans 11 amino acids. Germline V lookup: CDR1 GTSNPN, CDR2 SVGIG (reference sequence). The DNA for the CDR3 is TGTGCCTGGATGGGAGGGTCTACGCAGTATTTT. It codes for CAWMGGSTQYF.

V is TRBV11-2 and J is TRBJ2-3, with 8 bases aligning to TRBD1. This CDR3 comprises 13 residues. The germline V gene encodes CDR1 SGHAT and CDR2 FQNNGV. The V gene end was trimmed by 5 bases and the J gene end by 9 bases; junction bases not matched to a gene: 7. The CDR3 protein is CASSPDRARTQYF. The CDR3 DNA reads TGTGCCAGCAGCCCGGACAGGGCTAGAACGCAGTATTTT.

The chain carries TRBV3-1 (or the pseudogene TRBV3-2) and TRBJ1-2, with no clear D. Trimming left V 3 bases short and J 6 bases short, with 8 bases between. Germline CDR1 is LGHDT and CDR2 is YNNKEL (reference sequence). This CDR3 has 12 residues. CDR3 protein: CASSQRQNGYTF. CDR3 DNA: TGTGCCAGCAGCCAGAGGCAGAATGGCTACACCTTC.